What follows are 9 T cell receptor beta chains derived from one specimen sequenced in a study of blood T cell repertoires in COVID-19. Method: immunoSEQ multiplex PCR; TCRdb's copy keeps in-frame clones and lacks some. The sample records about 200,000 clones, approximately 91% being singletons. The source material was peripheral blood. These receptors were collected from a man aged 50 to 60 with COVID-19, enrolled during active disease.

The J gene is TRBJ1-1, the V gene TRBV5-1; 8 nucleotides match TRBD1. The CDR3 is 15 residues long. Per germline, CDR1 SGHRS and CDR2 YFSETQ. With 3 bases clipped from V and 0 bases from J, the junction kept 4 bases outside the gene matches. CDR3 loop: CASSSWGQVNTEAFF. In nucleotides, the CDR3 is TGCGCCAGCAGCTCGTGGGGACAGGTGAACACTGAAGCTTTCTTT.

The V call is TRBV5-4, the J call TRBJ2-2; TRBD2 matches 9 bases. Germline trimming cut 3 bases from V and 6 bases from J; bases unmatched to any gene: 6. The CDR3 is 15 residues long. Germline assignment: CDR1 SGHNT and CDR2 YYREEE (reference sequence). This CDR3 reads CASSSGLARSGELFF. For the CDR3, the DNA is TGTGCCAGCAGCTCGGGACTAGCTCGGTCCGGGGAGCTGTTTTTT.

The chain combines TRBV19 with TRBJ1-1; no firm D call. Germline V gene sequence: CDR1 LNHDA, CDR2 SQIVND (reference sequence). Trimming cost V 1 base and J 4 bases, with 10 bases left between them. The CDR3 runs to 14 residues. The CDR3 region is CASSIGAASTEAFF. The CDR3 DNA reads TGTGCCAGTAGTATAGGAGCAGCGAGCACTGAAGCTTTCTTT.

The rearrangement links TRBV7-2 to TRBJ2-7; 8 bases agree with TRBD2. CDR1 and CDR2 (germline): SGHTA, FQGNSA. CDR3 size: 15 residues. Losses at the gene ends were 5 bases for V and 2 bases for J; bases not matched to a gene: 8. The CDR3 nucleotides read TGTGCCAGCAGCGGGAGCGGGAGCGGGCCCTACGAGCAGTACTTC. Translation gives CASSGSGSGPYEQYF.

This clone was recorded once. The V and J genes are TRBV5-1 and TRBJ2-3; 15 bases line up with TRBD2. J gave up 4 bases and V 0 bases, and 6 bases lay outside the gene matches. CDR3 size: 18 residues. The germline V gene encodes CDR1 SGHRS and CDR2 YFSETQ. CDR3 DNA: TGCGCCAGCAGCTTGGGGACTAGCGGGAGGGCCCGGGCAGATACGCAGTATTTT. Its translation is CASSLGTSGRARADTQYF.

The CDR3: CAISEDRGLGNTEAFF. CDR3 DNA: TGTGCCATCAGTGAGGACAGGGGGCTCGGAAACACTGAAGCTTTCTTT. The V gene is TRBV10-3, the J gene TRBJ1-1; 10 nucleotides agree with TRBD1. The CDR3 spans 16 residues. Germline V lookup: CDR1 ENHRY, CDR2 SYGVKD. Trimming took 2 bases from V and 2 from J; bases not matched to a gene: 5.

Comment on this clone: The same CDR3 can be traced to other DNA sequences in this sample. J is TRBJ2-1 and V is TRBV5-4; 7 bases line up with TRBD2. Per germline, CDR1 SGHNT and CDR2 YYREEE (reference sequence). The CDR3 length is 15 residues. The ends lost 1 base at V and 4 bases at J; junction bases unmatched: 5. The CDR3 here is CASSLRLAEYNEQFF. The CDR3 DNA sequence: TGTGCCAGCAGCTTGCGTCTAGCGGAGTACAATGAGCAGTTCTTC.

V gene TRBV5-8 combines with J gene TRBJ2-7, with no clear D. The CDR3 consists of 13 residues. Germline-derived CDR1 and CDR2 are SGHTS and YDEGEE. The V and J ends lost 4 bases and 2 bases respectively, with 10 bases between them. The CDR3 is CASSVGGPYEQYF. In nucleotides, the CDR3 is TGTGCCAGCAGCGTGGGCGGTCCCTACGAGCAGTACTTC.

CDR3 residues: CASSQASGRGELFF. CDR3 in DNA: TGTGCCAGCAGCCAGGCTAGCGGAAGGGGGGAGCTGTTTTTT. The genes are TRBV4-2 and TRBJ2-2, with 7 bases matching TRBD2. CDR1 is LGHNA and CDR2 is YNFKEQ in the germline V gene. This CDR3 comprises 14 residues. Trimming cost V 3 bases and J 8 bases; bases outside gene matches: 6.